This T cell receptor (beta chain) derives from a study of blood T cell repertoires in COVID-19. On the study more broadly: T cells, B-cell-depleted T cells, or PBMCs provided the cDNA or gDNA that served as material.

Per germline, CDR1 KGHSH and CDR2 LQKENI. Trimming left V 2 bases short and J 3 bases short, with 16 bases between. This CDR3 has 16 residues. TCRdb keeps only in-frame clones here, not all; method: immunoSEQ multiplex PCR. This table holds approximately 140,000 clones, about three quarters found once. Sequencing was done on a sample of peripheral blood. This TCR came from a man at least 80 years old with acute or convalescent COVID-19. The V and J genes are TRBV18 and TRBJ1-1, with TRBD1 as a possible D gene (5 bases). The CDR3, as DNA: TGTGCCAGCTCACCAAACCGCGGGACGGGGTACACTGAAGCTTTCTTT. Encoded protein: CASSPNRGTGYTEAFF.